Detailed here is one T cell receptor (beta chain). What it recognizes is unknown. The sample is drawn from a study of OX40 agonist ivuxolimab in advanced cancers. The study, taken as a whole, reports: Also showing low normalized T-cell clonal expansion were some of the nonresponders. Patients who responded partially at 0.1-3.0 mg/kg showed clonal expansion ranking among the lowest.

Sequenced by immunoSEQ multiplex PCR; TCRdb stores in-frame clones only, minus some. The repertoire holds 15,000 to 20,000 clones, with around 87% as singletons. The germline V gene has CDR1 SGDLS and CDR2 YYNGEE. This CDR3 region has 13 residues. Trimming removed 4 bases from V and 1 base from J, with 9 bases in between. On cycle 4 day 1 and cycle 7 day 1, as well as at baseline, blood was sampled. Source: CD4+ or CD8+ T cells sorted from blood, taken in a trial of the OX40 agonist ivuxolimab. The TCR originated in an adult with an advanced solid tumor such as melanoma, head and neck, liver or kidney cancer. V is TRBV9 and J is TRBJ2-7; a weak D match, TRBD1 (5 bases). The CDR3 nucleotides read TGTGCCAGCAGCCCTACAGGATCCTACGAGCAGTACTTC. Translation: CASSPTGSYEQYF.